This TCR beta chain was documented in a study of T cell clonality in common variable immunodeficiency. This clone was observed many times. From the germline J gene comes the end of the CDR3, since the read stops 3 residues before it. The CDR3 spans 14 residues. Germline trimming cut 4 bases from V and 6 bases from J; bases unmatched to any gene: 4. TCRdb's table, derived via immunoSEQ multiplex PCR, lists solely in-frame clones and lacks some. Sampling found approximately 52,000 clones, none seen once. This clonotype was sampled from a person aged 18 to 70 in good health. The sample was peripheral blood mononuclear cells. This chain links TRBV23-1 with TRBJ2-1, with 9 positions matching TRBD1. TRBV23-1 belongs to the ORF category, with a function that is uncertain. The CDR3 protein is CASSLGQGTNEQFF. Partial CDR3 DNA: TGCGCCAGCAGTCTGGGACAGGGCACCAATGAG.